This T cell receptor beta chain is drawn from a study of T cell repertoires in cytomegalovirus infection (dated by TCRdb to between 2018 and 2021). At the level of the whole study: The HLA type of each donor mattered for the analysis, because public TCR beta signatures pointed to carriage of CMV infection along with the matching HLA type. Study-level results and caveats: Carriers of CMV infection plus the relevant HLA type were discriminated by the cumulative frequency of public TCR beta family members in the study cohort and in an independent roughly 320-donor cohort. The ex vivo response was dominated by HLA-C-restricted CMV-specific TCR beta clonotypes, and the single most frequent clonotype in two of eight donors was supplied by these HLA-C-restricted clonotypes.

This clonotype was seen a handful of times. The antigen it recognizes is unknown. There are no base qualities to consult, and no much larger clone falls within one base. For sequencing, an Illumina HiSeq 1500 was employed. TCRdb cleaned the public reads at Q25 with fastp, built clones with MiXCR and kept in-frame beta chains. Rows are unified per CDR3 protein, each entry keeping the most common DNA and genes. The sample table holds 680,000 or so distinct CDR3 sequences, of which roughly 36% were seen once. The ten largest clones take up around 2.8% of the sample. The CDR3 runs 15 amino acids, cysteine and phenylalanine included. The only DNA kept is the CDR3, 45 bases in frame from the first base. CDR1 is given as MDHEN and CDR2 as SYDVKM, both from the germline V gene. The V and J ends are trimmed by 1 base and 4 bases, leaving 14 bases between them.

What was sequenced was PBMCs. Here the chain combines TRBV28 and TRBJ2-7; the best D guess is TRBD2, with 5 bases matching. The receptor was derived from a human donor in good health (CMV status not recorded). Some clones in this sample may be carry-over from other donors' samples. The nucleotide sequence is TGTGCCAGCAGTTTATTTACGAGTCGGGATTACGAGCAGTACTTC. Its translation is CASSLFTSRDYEQYF.